Sequencing of this T cell receptor (beta chain) was carried out in a study of regulatory T cells in long-lasting Graves disease. Study-level background: Patients met the persistent Graves' disease definition after over 5 years of antithyroid drugs with positive TSH receptor antibodies.

Time point: persistent/refractory GD, antithyroid drugs over 5 years with positive TRAb. RNA extracted from PBMCs served as the sequencing template. Arm-PCR of CDR3 regions with iRepertoire HTBI primers generated TCR beta libraries. TCRdb analysed the multiplex PCR reads with MiXCR anew, one entry per CDR3 protein. The sample carries approximately 290,000 distinct CDR3 sequences, 20% to 25% recorded once. This sequence was found in a female donor with Graves disease. This material consisted of peripheral blood mononuclear cells (PBMCs), taken when the disease was refractory, from a patient treated with antithyroid drugs.

CDR3 DNA sequence: TGCGCCAGCAGCCACCGGGTAAGCTCCTACGAGCAGTACTTC. Translated, it gives CASSHRVSSYEQYF. This rearrangement joins TRBV4-1 to TRBJ2-7; D is undetermined. The germline V gene has CDR1 MGHRA and CDR2 YSYEKL. The CDR3 has 14 amino acids. V was pared by 3 bases and J by 0 bases, with 9 bases between.